This T cell receptor (beta chain) was identified during a study of cytomegalovirus exposure and HLA in healthy donors. General observations from the study: Per a later analysis, HLA-associated TCR beta chains showed more clonal expansion than other, equally common TCR beta chains. The investigators catalogued 150 to 200 TCR beta chains as cytomegalovirus-associated. There were reportedly fewer N-insertions in an Asian-associated ancestry cluster than the roughly 670-donor mean, in a later analysis.

On this clone itself: The antigen is undetermined.

After removal of 4 bases from V and 2 bases from J, the junction contained 1 base not matched to a gene. Per germline, CDR1 LGHNT and CDR2 FRNRAP. The CDR3 spans 14 residues. PCR primers comprised 60 Vbeta and 13 Jbeta primers. TCRdb's copy holds only in-frame clones and misses some; the assay was immunoSEQ multiplex PCR. Among 150,000 to 200,000 clones, roughly 88% were seen once, and the ten largest hold almost 9.5%. This clonotype was obtained from a man between 18 and 29 years old in good health and CMV-seropositive. The chain joins TRBV12-5 to TRBJ2-7, with TRBD2 matching over 11 bases. Sequenced material: PBMCs. This chain's CDR3 is CASGSTSGTYEQYF. The DNA for the CDR3 is TGTGCTAGTGGTTCGACTAGCGGGACCTACGAGCAGTACTTC.